Reported below is one TCR beta chain. Its antigen is still unknown. Thawed PBMCs were FACS-sorted into unstimulated CD4+CD25+CD127- regulatory T cells, CD4+CD25- non-regulatory cells, CD4 and CD8 cells. Assay used: immunoSEQ multiplex PCR; TCRdb lists only in-frame clones, some missing. The table records about 56,000 clones, about 83% of them present only once. This record belongs to a study of Tregs in tolerant kidney transplant recipients. Trimming took 1 base from V and 4 from J; bases not matched to a gene: 12. The CDR3 has 17 amino acids. Germline CDR1 reads SGHRS; CDR2 reads YFSETQ. Overall study findings and caveats: This study did not directly address biological reproducibility. Validation in larger populations is needed because few patients were studied. Tregs expanded with activated donor B cells seemed most donor-specific.

The chain uses TRBV5-1 and TRBJ2-3; 7 nucleotides match TRBD1. Sequences were obtained from CD4+ T cells from blood. This clonotype was obtained from a human donor in good health. In nucleotides, the CDR3 is TGCGCCAGCAGCTTGACGTCAGACAGGGTTACCGCAGATACGCAGTATTTT. Amino acids: CASSLTSDRVTADTQYF.